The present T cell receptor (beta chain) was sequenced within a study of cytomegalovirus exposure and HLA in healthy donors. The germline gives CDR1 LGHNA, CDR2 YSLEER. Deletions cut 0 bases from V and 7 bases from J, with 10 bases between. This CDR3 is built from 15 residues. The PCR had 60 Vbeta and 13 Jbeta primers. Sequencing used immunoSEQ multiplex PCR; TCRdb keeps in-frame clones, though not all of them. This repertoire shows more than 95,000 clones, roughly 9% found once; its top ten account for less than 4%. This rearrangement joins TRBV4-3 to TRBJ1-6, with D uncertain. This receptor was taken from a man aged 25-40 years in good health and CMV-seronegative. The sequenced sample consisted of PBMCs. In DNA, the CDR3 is TGCGCCAGCAGCCAAGATCCGCGGGGAAATTCACCCCTCCACTTT. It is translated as CASSQDPRGNSPLHF.